Listed below are T cell receptor beta chains from one sample, sequenced in a study of cytomegalovirus exposure and HLA in healthy donors. TCRdb's copy holds only in-frame clones and misses some; the assay was immunoSEQ multiplex PCR. Seen here are over 150,000 clones, about 72% observed once, and the top ten hold around 1.4%. The sample comprised PBMCs. These receptors were collected from a man in his sixties in good health and CMV-seronegative. The CDR3 runs from the conserved cysteine through the conserved F or W. A D gene is named only where the DNA matches it firmly.

v_gene,len,d_gene,CDR3aa
TRBV28,13,NA,CASSLSAEGEQYF
TRBV19,14,TRBD1,CASRGTGFSYEQYF
TRBV2,17,TRBD1,CASTPGQGPYSNQPQHF
TRBV28,15,NA,CASTPPWGRDRGYTF
TRBV7-9,12,NA,CASSQTGGELFF
TRBV27,17,TRBD1,CASRLTGGSWSGNTIYF
TRBV28,13,NA,CASSPYTGEKLFF
TRBV28,12,NA,CASSFGPGELFF
TRBV11-3,15,NA,CASSLGQGRGHEQFF
TRBV5-1,17,TRBD2,CASSLYGAGGHSYEQYF
TRBV28,14,TRBD2,CASSRSGDYNEQFF
TRBV5-6,17,TRBD1,CASSVTGAGGIFYGYTF
TRBV14,15,NA,CASSPLGGGRETQYF
TRBV21-1,19,NA,CASSKGGGRIIYSNQPQHF
TRBV29-1,13,TRBD1,CSVARTGTDTQYF
TRBV27,17,TRBD1,CASSSPSRTGRVEKLFF
TRBV5-1,14,NA,CASSLLGGQETQYF
TRBV2,14,TRBD1,CASSERGQAHEQYF
TRBV10-3,16,NA,CAISEGQGYSNQPQHF
TRBV29-1,14,TRBD2,CSSRSSGGYNEQFF
TRBV6-5,13,TRBD1,CASSYSTGNEQFF
TRBV5-4,19,TRBD2,CASSPPGLAGMSSYNEQFF
TRBV7-9,16,NA,CASSLAPAGPRYEQYF
TRBV7-8,16,TRBD2,CASSLTVAGGYNEQFF
TRBV5-3,16,NA,CARSLAHHRDFGEQYF
TRBV14,15,TRBD1,CASRRSGQGMNEQFF
TRBV11-3,17,TRBD2,CASSLYASGTGTDTQYF
TRBV2,15,TRBD1,CASSDTGQGNTEAFF
TRBV19,13,NA,CASANQGGREQYF
TRBV7-9,16,TRBD1,CASSPPGQGVQETQYF
TRBV7-2,14,NA,CASSFPGYNQPQHF
TRBV15,15,NA,CATSRVTGSYNEQFF
TRBV7-8,17,TRBD1,CASSFTFPGTGDYEQYF
TRBV11-2,12,NA,CASSSNVGGQFF
TRBV7-3,16,TRBD2,CASSLGTGGPSDTQYF
TRBV18,13,TRBD1,CASSRTGEETQYF
TRBV7-8,12,NA,CASREVFTEAFF
TRBV9,15,TRBD2,CASSGGLGVGHEQFF
TRBV6-5,12,NA,CASSYPGSEQFF
TRBV7-9,14,TRBD1,CASSRGQESPPLHF
TRBV9,18,NA,CASSPRARQRYSNQPQHF
TRBV15,15,NA,CATSRSGGTYTEAFF
TRBV28,17,TRBD1,CASSLGGGQGVNYGYTF
TRBV7-2,15,TRBD2,CASSPASGNTGELFF
TRBV5-1,15,NA,CASSFLGAGRGELFF